This T cell receptor (beta chain) comes out of a study of blood T cell repertoires in COVID-19. Across the whole study: Samples representing acute and convalescent COVID-19 were sourced from the United States, Italy and Spain.

The junction had 8 bases not matched to a gene; V was cut back by 6 bases and J by 8 bases. The CDR3 is 13 amino acids. Per the germline V gene, CDR1 is MDHEN and CDR2 is SYDVKM. Per the original data handling: Nucleated cell number was recorded as an estimate derived from reference gene primer amplification. The method was immunoSEQ multiplex PCR; TCRdb's version includes in-frame clones alone and lacks a portion of them. D and trimming come from the DNA, and the V and J calls and clone size come from that table. The sample shows 400,000 to 550,000 clones, more than 85% of them seen only once. The TCR comes from a woman aged 25-40 years with acute or convalescent COVID-19. Material: peripheral blood. This chain uses TRBV28 with TRBJ1-2; 8 nucleotides align to TRBD1. CDR3 loop: CASRRGQVMGYTF. The CDR3 DNA reads TGTGCCAGCAGGAGGGGACAGGTTATGGGCTACACCTTC.